A selection of T cell receptor beta chains follows, all from one sample in a study of blood T cell repertoires in COVID-19. The data were produced by immunoSEQ multiplex PCR, yet TCRdb's version contains in-frame clones alone and is incomplete. The table shows 110,000 to 150,000 clones, with around 85% occurring only once. Sequencing was done on a sample of PBMCs or T cells enriched from blood (not recorded which). The receptors derive from a man aged 45-65 years who had recovered from COVID-19. The conserved cysteine and the conserved F or W are not part of the CDR3 here.

v_call	j_call	cdr3_aa
TRBV4-3	TRBJ1-2	ASSQDPLLDSDGYT
TRBV7-2	TRBJ2-7	ASSVRQGPSYEQY
TRBV28	TRBJ1-1	ASSSHTILNTEAF
TRBV7-9	TRBJ2-4	ASSLPPGQGKNIQY
TRBV5-1	TRBJ2-3	ASSLTPTSGNRDTQY
TRBV3-1/TRBV3-2	TRBJ1-2	ASSQDRNYGYT
TRBV7-3	TRBJ2-3	ASSLAYTDTQY
TRBV18	TRBJ2-1	ASSPASGEQF
TRBV14	TRBJ1-2	ASSQDRRGLGYT
TRBV28	TRBJ2-1	ASSLWIGGGASYNEQF
TRBV5-4	TRBJ2-3	ASSSGLAGRGDTQY
TRBV6-2/TRBV6-3	TRBJ2-7	ASSGTGSYEQY
TRBV19	TRBJ2-7	ASSIDVYRGYEQY
TRBV5-6	TRBJ2-7	ASSLFQGVSGEQY